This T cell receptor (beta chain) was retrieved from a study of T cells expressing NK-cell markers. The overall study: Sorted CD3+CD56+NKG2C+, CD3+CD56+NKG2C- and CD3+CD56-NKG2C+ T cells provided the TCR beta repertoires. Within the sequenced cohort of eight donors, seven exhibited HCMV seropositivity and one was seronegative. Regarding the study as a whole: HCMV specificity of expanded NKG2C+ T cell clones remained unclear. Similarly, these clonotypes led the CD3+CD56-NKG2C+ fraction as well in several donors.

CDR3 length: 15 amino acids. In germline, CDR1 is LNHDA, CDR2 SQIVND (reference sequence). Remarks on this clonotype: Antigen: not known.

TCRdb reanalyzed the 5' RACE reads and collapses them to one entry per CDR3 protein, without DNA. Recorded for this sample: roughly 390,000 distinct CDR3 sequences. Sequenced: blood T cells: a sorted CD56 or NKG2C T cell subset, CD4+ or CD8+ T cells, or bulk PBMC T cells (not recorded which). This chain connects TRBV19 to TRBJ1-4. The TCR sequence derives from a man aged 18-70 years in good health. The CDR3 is CASSLSRGLEEKLFF.